A selection of T cell receptor beta chains follows, all from one sample in a study of OX40 agonist ivuxolimab in advanced cancers. Sequencing was performed with immunoSEQ multiplex PCR; in TCRdb, only in-frame clones are kept and a portion is missing. The sample holds 65,000 to 85,000 clones, over 70% seen once. Material: CD4+ or CD8+ T cells sorted from blood, obtained in a trial of the OX40 agonist ivuxolimab. Source of these receptors: an adult with an advanced solid tumor such as melanoma, head and neck, liver or kidney cancer. CDR3s include the opening cysteine and the closing phenylalanine or tryptophan. The D gene is left open where the match is weak. Not every row has a clone size; where given, it reads once, few, many or a size class.

>TRBV18|.|TRBJ2-3|.
CASSPPAADTQYF
TGTGCCAGCTCACCGCCGGCGGCAGATACGCAGTATTTT
>TRBV6-5|.|TRBJ1-5|.
CASSAGGPQHF
TGTGCCAGCAGTGCGGGAGGGCCCCAGCATTTT
>TRBV7-2|.|TRBJ1-3|few
CASSLRAATSGNTIYF
TGTGCCAGCAGCTTAAGGGCGGCGACCTCTGGAAACACCATATATTTT
>TRBV13|.|TRBJ2-5|.
CASSPQGAETQYF
TGTGCCAGCAGCCCTCAGGGTGCGGAGACCCAGTACTTC
>TRBV6-5|TRBD1|TRBJ2-1|.
CASSIGTGGYNEQFF
TGTGCCAGCAGTATCGGGACAGGGGGCTACAATGAGCAGTTCTTC
>TRBV30|.|TRBJ1-5|.
CAWSPDSHNQPQHF
TGTGCCTGGAGTCCGGACAGCCACAATCAGCCCCAGCATTTT
>TRBV5-8|TRBD1|TRBJ2-7|.
CASSSPGQRYEQYF
TGTGCCAGCAGCTCGCCGGGACAGCGCTACGAGCAGTACTTC
>TRBV7-2|.|TRBJ1-2|.
CASSLSYGYTF
TGTGCCAGCAGCTTATCGTATGGCTACACCTTC
>TRBV7-2|.|TRBJ2-5|once
CASSPTGHRQETQYF
TGTGCCAGCAGCCCTACGGGACACCGCCAAGAGACCCAGTACTTC
>TRBV4-3|TRBD1|TRBJ2-5|.
CASSPGQIQETQYF
TGCGCCAGCAGCCCGGGACAGATCCAAGAGACCCAGTACTTC
>TRBV19|TRBD1|TRBJ1-2|.
CASSITGVNYGYTF
TGTGCCAGTAGTATAACAGGGGTTAACTATGGCTACACCTTC
>TRBV14|.|TRBJ2-2|.
CASSQDLSDSLSGELFF
TGTGCCAGCAGCCAAGATCTATCGGACTCTCTGAGCGGGGAGCTGTTTTTT
>TRBV5-1|.|TRBJ2-7|.
CASSLAAGNPYEQYF
TGCGCCAGCAGCTTGGCAGCAGGAAACCCCTACGAGCAGTACTTC
>TRBV5-1|TRBD1|TRBJ1-1|.
CASRLQGTGTEAFF
TGCGCCAGCAGGCTACAGGGGACGGGCACTGAAGCTTTCTTT
>TRBV7-9|.|TRBJ2-2|.
CASSQPLAGNTGELFF
TGTGCCAGCAGCCAACCTTTGGCGGGGAACACCGGGGAGCTGTTTTTT
>TRBV7-3|.|TRBJ1-2|.
CASSLTVQGSYTF
TGTGCCAGCAGCTTAACGGTCCAGGGGAGCTACACCTTC
>TRBV7-9|.|TRBJ1-5|.
CASSTHTSQPQHF
TGTGCCAGCAGCACCCACACCAGCCAGCCCCAGCATTTT
>TRBV4-3|.|TRBJ2-2|.
CASSQDSSRPTGELFF
TGCGCCAGCAGCCAAGACTCTAGCCGCCCCACCGGGGAGCTGTTTTTT
>TRBV25-1|TRBD2|TRBJ2-1|.
CASSDRTSGDNEQFF
TGTGCCAGCAGTGATCGGACTAGCGGCGACAATGAGCAGTTCTTC
>TRBV4-2|TRBD1|TRBJ2-5|.
CASSQDFDRAGQETQYF
TGTGCCAGCAGCCAAGATTTCGACAGGGCGGGCCAAGAGACCCAGTACTTC